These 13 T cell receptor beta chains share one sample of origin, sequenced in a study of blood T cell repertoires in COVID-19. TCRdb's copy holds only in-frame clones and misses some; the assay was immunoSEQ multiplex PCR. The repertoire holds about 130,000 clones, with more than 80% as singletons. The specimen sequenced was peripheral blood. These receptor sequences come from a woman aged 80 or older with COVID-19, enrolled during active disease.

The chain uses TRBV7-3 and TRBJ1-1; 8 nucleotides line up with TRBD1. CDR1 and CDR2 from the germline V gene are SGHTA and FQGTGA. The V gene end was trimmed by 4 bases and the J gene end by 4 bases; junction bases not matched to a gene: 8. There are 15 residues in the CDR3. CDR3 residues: CASSSPTGGVTEAFF. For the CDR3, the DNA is TGTGCCAGCAGCTCCCCTACAGGGGGAGTCACTGAAGCTTTCTTT.

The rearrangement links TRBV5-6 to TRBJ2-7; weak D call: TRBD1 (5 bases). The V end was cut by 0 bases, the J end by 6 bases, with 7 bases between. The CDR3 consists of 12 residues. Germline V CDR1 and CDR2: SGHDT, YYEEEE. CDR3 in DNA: TGTGCCAGCAGCTTGGGGGGCATCGAGCAGTACTTC. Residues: CASSLGGIEQYF.

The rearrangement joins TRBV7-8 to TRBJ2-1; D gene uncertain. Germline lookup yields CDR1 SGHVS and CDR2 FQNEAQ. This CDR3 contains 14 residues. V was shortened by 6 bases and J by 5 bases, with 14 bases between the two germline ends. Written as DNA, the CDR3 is TGTGCCAGCAGACCATCCCGGAGTGACAATGAGCAGTTCTTC. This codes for CASRPSRSDNEQFF.

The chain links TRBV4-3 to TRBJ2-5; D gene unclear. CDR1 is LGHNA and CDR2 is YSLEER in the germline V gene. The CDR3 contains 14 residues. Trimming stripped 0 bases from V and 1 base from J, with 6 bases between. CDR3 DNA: TGCGCCAGCAGCCAAGAATTCCTCCAAGAGACCCAGTACTTC. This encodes CASSQEFLQETQYF.

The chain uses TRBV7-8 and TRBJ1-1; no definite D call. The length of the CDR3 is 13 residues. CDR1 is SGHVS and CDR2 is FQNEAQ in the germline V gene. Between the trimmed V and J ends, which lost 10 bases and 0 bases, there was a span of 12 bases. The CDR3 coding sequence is TGTGCCACCCACGTGGGCATGAACACTGAAGCTTTCTTT. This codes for CATHVGMNTEAFF.

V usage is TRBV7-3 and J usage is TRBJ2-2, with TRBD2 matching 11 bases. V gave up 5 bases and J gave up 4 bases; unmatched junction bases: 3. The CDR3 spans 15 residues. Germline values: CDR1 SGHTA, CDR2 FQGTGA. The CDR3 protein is CASSPGLAGTGELFF. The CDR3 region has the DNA TGTGCCAGCAGCCCAGGACTAGCGGGCACCGGGGAGCTGTTTTTT.

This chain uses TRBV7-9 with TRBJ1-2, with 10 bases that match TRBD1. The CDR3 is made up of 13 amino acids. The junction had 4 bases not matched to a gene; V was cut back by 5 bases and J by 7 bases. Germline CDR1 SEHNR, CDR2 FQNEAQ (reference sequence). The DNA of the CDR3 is TGTGCCAGCAGCCCAGACAGGGGGCTTGGCTACACCTTC. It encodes CASSPDRGLGYTF.

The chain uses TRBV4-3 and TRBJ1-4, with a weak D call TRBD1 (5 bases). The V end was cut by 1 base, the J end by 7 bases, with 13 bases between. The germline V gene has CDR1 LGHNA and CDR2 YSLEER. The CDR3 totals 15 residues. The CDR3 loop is CASSQVRGLLEKLFF. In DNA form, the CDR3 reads TGCGCCAGCAGCCAAGTCCGGGGACTGCTTGAAAAACTGTTTTTT.

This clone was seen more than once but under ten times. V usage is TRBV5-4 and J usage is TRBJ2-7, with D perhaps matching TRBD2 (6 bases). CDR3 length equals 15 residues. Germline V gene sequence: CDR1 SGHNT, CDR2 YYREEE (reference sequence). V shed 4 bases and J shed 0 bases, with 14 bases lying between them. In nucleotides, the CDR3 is TGTGCCAGCAGCCTCGGGACTCTGAGCTCCTACGAGCAGTACTTC. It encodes CASSLGTLSSYEQYF.

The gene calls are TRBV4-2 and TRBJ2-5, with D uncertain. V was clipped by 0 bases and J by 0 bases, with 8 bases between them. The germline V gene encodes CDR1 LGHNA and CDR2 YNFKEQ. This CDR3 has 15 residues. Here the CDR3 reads CASSQERLYQETQYF. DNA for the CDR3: TGTGCCAGCAGCCAAGAAAGACTGTACCAAGAGACCCAGTACTTC.

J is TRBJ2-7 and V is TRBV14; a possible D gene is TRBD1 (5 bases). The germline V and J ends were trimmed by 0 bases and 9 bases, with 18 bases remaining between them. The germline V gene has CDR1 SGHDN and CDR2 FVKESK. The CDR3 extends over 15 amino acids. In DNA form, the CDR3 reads TGTGCCAGCAGCCAAGATATCGTCAAGGGGAACGTGCAGTACTTC. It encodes CASSQDIVKGNVQYF.

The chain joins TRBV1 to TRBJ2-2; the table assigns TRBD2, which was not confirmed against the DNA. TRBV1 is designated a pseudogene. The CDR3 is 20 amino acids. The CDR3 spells CTSNPQPSSGRAVEHGELFF. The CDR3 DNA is TGCACCAGCAACCCTCAGCCGTCCAGCGGGAGGGCCGTCGAGCACGGGGAGCTGTTTTTT.

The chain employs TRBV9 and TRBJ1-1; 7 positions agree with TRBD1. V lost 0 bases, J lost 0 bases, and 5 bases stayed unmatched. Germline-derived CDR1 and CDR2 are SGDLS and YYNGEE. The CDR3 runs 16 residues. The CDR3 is CASSVGEGAVNTEAFF. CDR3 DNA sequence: TGTGCCAGCAGCGTAGGAGAGGGGGCCGTGAACACTGAAGCTTTCTTT.